Given below is one T cell receptor beta chain in context. Its antigen is still unknown. TCRdb re-called the reads through MiXCR, storing one row per CDR3 protein. The data show under 450,000 distinct CDR3 sequences, just under 35% seen once. This sample is part of a study of T cell repertoires in cytomegalovirus infection. Study information: HLA-C-restricted CMV epitopes, recently identified, and well-studied HLA-B-restricted ones were used by the study. CMV infection plus the matching HLA type was flagged by public TCR beta signatures.

Trimming removed 5 bases at V and 8 bases at J, with 19 bases between. This CDR3 region has 15 residues. Germline CDR1 and CDR2: MDHEN and SYDVKM. This specimen consisted of cultured PBMCs, obtained from culture after CMV antigen stimulation. The clonotype was recovered from a human donor in good health (CMV status not recorded). Some clones in this sample may be carry-over from other donors' samples. The chain uses TRBV28 and TRBJ2-1; TRBD2 is a possible D gene (5 bases). CDR3 nucleotide sequence: TGTGCCAGCAGTGGGTACACTAGTAGGTCGGATGAGCAGTTCTTC. It specifies CASSGYTSRSDEQFF.